This T cell receptor (beta chain) came from a study of shared clonotypes between healthy human individuals. Only Caucasian adults living in Nashville, Tennessee served as donors. Study observations and caveats: Few donors restricted represented genetic and exposure-history diversity. Compared with memory subsets, naive subsets generally had larger estimated richness.

This clone was recorded at least ten times. Its specificity is not known. Germline-derived CDR1 and CDR2 are SGHTA and FQGTGA. V was trimmed by 5 bases and J by 4 bases, leaving 16 bases between them. The CDR3 spans 15 residues. Genomic DNA of every subset was divided equally among multiple immunoSEQ plates. Clones were read by immunoSEQ multiplex PCR, and TCRdb kept only the in-frame ones, dropping some. This table has around 990,000 clones, around 77% appearing once. The clonotype comes from a man aged 18 to 30 in good health. Some clones in this sample may be carry-over from other donors' samples. The chain recombines TRBV7-3 with TRBJ2-3; D might be TRBD1 (5 bases). Sequences were obtained from memory CD4+ T cells from PBMCs. Subset described: CD45RA-negative fraction. CDR3 DNA sequence: TGTGCCAGCAGCCCCCATCCAGGGTCGGCAGATACGCAGTATTTT. Translated: CASSPHPGSADTQYF.